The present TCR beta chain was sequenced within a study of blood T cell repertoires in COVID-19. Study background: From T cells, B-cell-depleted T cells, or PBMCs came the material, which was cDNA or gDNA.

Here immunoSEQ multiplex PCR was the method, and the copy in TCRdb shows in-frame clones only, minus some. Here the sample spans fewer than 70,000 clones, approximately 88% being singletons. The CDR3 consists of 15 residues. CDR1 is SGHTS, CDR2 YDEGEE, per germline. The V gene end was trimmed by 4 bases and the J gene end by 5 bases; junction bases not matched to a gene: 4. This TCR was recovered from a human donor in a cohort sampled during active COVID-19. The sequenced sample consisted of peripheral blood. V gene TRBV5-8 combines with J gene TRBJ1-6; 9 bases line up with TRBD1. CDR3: CASSPRDRDNSPLHF. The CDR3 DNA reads TGTGCCAGCAGCCCACGGGACAGGGATAATTCACCCCTCCACTTT.